The 20 T cell receptor beta chains listed next were all sequenced from one sample in a study of cytomegalovirus exposure and HLA in healthy donors. Produced via immunoSEQ multiplex PCR; TCRdb's table is partial and in-frame only. The sample lists some 120,000 clones, 89% seen once, with about 1.1% in the top ten. Sequencing input: PBMCs. All receptors derive from a woman younger than 35 in good health and CMV-seronegative.

This clone was seen once. The V and J genes are TRBV13 and TRBJ2-7; D is possibly TRBD1 (7 bases). Germline-derived CDR1 and CDR2 are PRHDT and FYEKMQ (reference sequence). The CDR3 runs 15 residues. Trimming pared 4 bases from V and 4 bases from J, leaving 17 bases between. CDR3 DNA: TGTGCCAGCAGCTCACGCGGGACAGTCATATACGAGCAGTACTTC. Translation gives CASSSRGTVIYEQYF.

The chain combines TRBV9 with TRBJ1-1, with D possibly matching TRBD1 (5 bases). The CDR3 length is 15 residues. Germline V gives CDR1 SGDLS, CDR2 YYNGEE. V was cut by 4 bases and J by 4 bases, with 17 bases left in between. The CDR3 region is CASSPSGGLSTEAFF. In DNA form, the CDR3 reads TGTGCCAGCAGCCCAAGCGGGGGATTGAGCACTGAAGCTTTCTTT.

The V gene is TRBV11-2, the J gene TRBJ2-5; 8 bases line up with TRBD2. The CDR3 sequence is 17 residues long. Germline CDR1 is SGHAT and CDR2 is FQNNGV. V lost 1 base to trimming and J lost 5 bases; unmatched junction nucleotides: 12. The CDR3, as DNA: TGTGCCAGCAGCTTAGCTGGCGGGGGGTTTCTCAGGGAGACCCAGTACTTC. It translates to CASSLAGGGFLRETQYF.

The chain carries TRBV28 and TRBJ2-7; TRBD2 matches 12 bases. This CDR3 spans 16 amino acids. With V trimmed by 3 bases and J by 1 base, 4 bases remained unmatched. Germline V gene sequence: CDR1 MDHEN, CDR2 SYDVKM. DNA for the CDR3: TGTGCCAGCAGTTTCGCACTAGCGGGGGGTTCCTACGAGCAGTACGTC. This gives the protein CASSFALAGGSYEQYV.

The chain uses TRBV2 and TRBJ1-2; weak D call: TRBD1 (6 bases). Germline assignment: CDR1 SNHLY and CDR2 FYNNEI. Between the trimmed V and J ends, which lost 0 bases and 4 bases, there was a span of 6 bases. The CDR3 consists of 13 residues. In nucleotides, the CDR3 is TGTGCCAGCAGTGAAGCGGACAGCTATGGCTACACCTTC. The encoded protein is CASSEADSYGYTF. Full variable domain (missing parts from reference TRBV2 and TRBJ1-2): EPEVTQTPSHQVTQMGQEVILRCVPISNHLYFYWYRQILGQKVEFLVSFYNNEISEKSEIFDDQFSVERPDGSNFTLKIRSTKLEDSAMYFCASSEADSYGYTFGSGTRLTVV.

The chain combines TRBV7-7 with TRBJ2-7; a weak D match, TRBD2 (5 bases). This CDR3 contains 17 residues. Trimming took off 5 bases at V and 3 bases at J, with 23 bases between the two ends. CDR1 SSHAT and CDR2 FNYEAQ come from the germline V gene (reference sequence). CDR3 sequence (DNA): TGTGCCAGCAGCCCCCTCACGGGTGGACTTACCAACTACGAGCAGTACTTC. This translates into CASSPLTGGLTNYEQYF.

The chain combines TRBV10-2 with TRBJ1-1; the D is unclear. The germline CDR1 and CDR2 sequences are WSHSY and SAAADI. Trimming stripped 2 bases from V and 3 bases from J, with 16 bases between. The CDR3 loop spans 16 amino acids. The CDR3 DNA sequence: TGCGCCAGCAGTGAGACAGAGGGAGTTCAGGACACTGAAGCTTTCTTT. Translating it yields CASSETEGVQDTEAFF.

This clone was recorded once. CDR3 DNA: TGCGCCAGCAGTGAGTACTGGTACACCGGGGAGCTGTTTTTT. This gives the protein CASSEYWYTGELFF. This chain uses TRBV10-2 with TRBJ2-2; D not resolved. V shed 1 base and J shed 3 bases, with 6 bases lying between them. The CDR3 sequence is 14 residues long. Germline CDR1 and CDR2: WSHSY and SAAADI.

The V gene is TRBV7-2, the J gene TRBJ2-5; perhaps TRBD1 as D (6 bases). The CDR3 runs 15 residues. Per germline, CDR1 SGHTA and CDR2 FQGNSA. V was trimmed by 5 bases and J by 4 bases, leaving 17 bases between them. The CDR3 DNA reads as TGTGCCAGCAGCCCCACCCTTCGCAGGGGAGAGACCCAGTACTTC. Amino acids: CASSPTLRRGETQYF.

The rearrangement uses TRBV28 and TRBJ2-2; no firm D call. The germline V gene encodes CDR1 MDHEN and CDR2 SYDVKM. The CDR3 runs 12 residues. V lost 10 bases, J lost 5 bases, and 11 bases lay in between. The CDR3 protein is CATDIKTGELFF. The CDR3 bases are TGTGCCACCGACATTAAAACCGGGGAGCTGTTTTTT.

V and J are TRBV28 and TRBJ2-7, with D perhaps TRBD1 (5 bases). This CDR3 has 15 residues. Trimming took 1 base from V and 2 from J, leaving 12 bases between them. The V gene's germline CDR1 is MDHEN and CDR2 SYDVKM. The CDR3 nucleotides are TGTGCCAGCAGTTTATCGTCAGGGATCACCTACGAGCAGTACTTC. Encoded protein: CASSLSSGITYEQYF.

This clone has just one count. The V and J genes are TRBV4-3 and TRBJ1-1; unclear D gene. V was pared by 6 bases and J by 6 bases, with 8 bases between. Per germline, CDR1 LGHNA and CDR2 YSLEER. This CDR3 contains 11 residues. The CDR3, as DNA: TGCGCCAGCAGGAGAGGTTCTGAAGCTTTCTTT. Amino acids: CASRRGSEAFF.

V is TRBV28 and J is TRBJ2-1, with D perhaps matching TRBD2 (6 bases). The CDR3 length is 17 residues. The V gene lost 4 bases and the J gene lost 4 bases, with 20 bases spanning the gap. CDR1 and CDR2 (germline): MDHEN, SYDVKM. In DNA, the CDR3 is TGTGCCAGCAGTTCCCCGGGAGACCCGAGGGTGTACAATGAGCAGTTCTTC. It translates to CASSSPGDPRVYNEQFF.

The chain recombines TRBV25-1 with TRBJ2-1, with 7 bases that match TRBD2. Trimming took 4 bases from V and 6 from J; bases not matched to a gene: 3. CDR1 is MGHDK and CDR2 is SYGVNS in the germline V gene. The CDR3 is 13 residues long. The CDR3 protein is CASSAGGGNEQFF. The DNA for the CDR3 is TGTGCCAGCAGTGCGGGAGGTGGCAATGAGCAGTTCTTC. The full variable domain, rest sourced from reference TRBV25-1 and TRBJ2-1, is EADIYQTPRYLVIGTGKKITLECSQTMGHDKMYWYQQDPGMELHLIHYSYGVNSTEKGDLSSESTVSRIRTEHFPLTLESARPSHTSQYLCASSAGGGNEQFFGPGTRLTVL.

The rearrangement uses TRBV6-6 and TRBJ2-7; TRBD2 matches 11 bases. Trimming cost V 2 bases and J 3 bases; bases outside gene matches: 0. Germline CDR1 and CDR2: MNHNY and SVGAGI (reference sequence). The CDR3 is 14 residues long. This chain's CDR3 is CASSYGTSGYEQYF. The CDR3 nucleotides are TGTGCCAGCAGTTACGGGACTAGCGGCTACGAGCAGTACTTC.

The chain employs TRBV11-2 and TRBJ1-5; TRBD1 aligns across 7 bases. Germline assignment: CDR1 SGHAT and CDR2 FQNNGV. CDR3 length: 14 residues. V shed 6 bases, J shed 3 bases, and the junction held 5 bases outside the gene matches. The CDR3 loop is CASRSGGSNQPQHF. CDR3 nucleotide sequence: TGTGCCAGCAGATCAGGGGGATCCAATCAGCCCCAGCATTTT.

This clone has a single count. This sequence joins TRBV19 and TRBJ1-1, with 7 bases matching TRBD1. This CDR3 comprises 14 residues. The trim removed 1 base at V and 5 bases at J, leaving 4 bases unmatched. The germline V gene encodes CDR1 LNHDA and CDR2 SQIVND (reference sequence). This CDR3 reads CASSIGQGVTEAFF. The CDR3 DNA is TGTGCCAGTAGTATAGGACAGGGTGTGACTGAAGCTTTCTTT.

The J gene is TRBJ2-1, the V gene TRBV11-2; 15 bases are a match to TRBD2. Germline CDR1 reads SGHAT; CDR2 reads FQNNGV. The CDR3 loop spans 15 amino acids. V lost 7 bases and J lost 6; bases outside the gene matches: 4. The CDR3 bases are TGTGCCAGCACCTCGGGACTAGCGGGGGGCAATGAGCAGTTCTTC. Protein product: CASTSGLAGGNEQFF.

This clone occurred once. The V gene is TRBV6-1, the J gene TRBJ1-2; the D gene is possibly TRBD1 (5 bases). With 7 bases removed from V and 8 bases from J, the gap between germline ends came to 20 bases. From germline, CDR1 is MNHNS and CDR2 SASEGT. CDR3 length: 14 residues. CDR3 sequence: CASKGQPSGFGYTF. The CDR3 bases are TGTGCCAGCAAGGGGCAACCCTCAGGGTTCGGCTACACCTTC.

This chain links TRBV28 with TRBJ2-7, with D perhaps matching TRBD1 (6 bases). CDR3 size: 14 residues. Germline loops: CDR1 MDHEN, CDR2 SYDVKM. Deletions cut 3 bases from V and 6 bases from J, with 15 bases between. The CDR3 region is CASSLAGAMSEQYF. The DNA for the CDR3 is TGTGCCAGCAGTTTGGCAGGGGCGATGAGCGAGCAGTACTTC.